Shown below are 24 T cell receptor beta chains from a single sample sequenced in a study of OX40 agonist ivuxolimab in advanced cancers. Profiled with immunoSEQ multiplex PCR; TCRdb holds only in-frame clones, not every one. The sample carries tens of thousands of clones, 86% recorded once. The sample consisted of CD4+ or CD8+ T cells sorted from blood, taken in a trial of the OX40 agonist ivuxolimab. These receptors came from an adult with an advanced solid tumor such as melanoma, head and neck, liver or kidney cancer.

The chain has TRBV9 and TRBJ2-1; a possible D gene is TRBD2 (5 bases). Germline V CDR1 and CDR2: SGDLS, YYNGEE. The germline V and J ends were trimmed by 1 base and 0 bases, with 8 bases remaining between them. There are 15 residues in the CDR3. For the CDR3, the DNA is TGTGCCAGCAGCGTAATAGCGAGCTCCTACAATGAGCAGTTCTTC. Translating gives CASSVIASSYNEQFF.

CDR3 sequence reads: CASSPLDRGNGYTF. As DNA, the CDR3 is TGTGCCAGCAGCCCCCTGGACAGGGGAAATGGCTACACCTTC. This chain joins TRBV5-4 and TRBJ1-2, with TRBD1 identical over 9 bases. The CDR3 is 14 amino acids. CDR1 is SGHNT and CDR2 is YYREEE in the germline V gene (reference sequence). V dropped 4 bases and J dropped 6; count of bases not matched to a gene: 7. The full variable domain, completed using reference TRBV5-4 and TRBJ1-2, is ETGVTQSPTHLIKTRGQQVTLRCSSQSGHNTVSWYQQALGQGPQFIFQYYREEENGRGNFPPRFSGLQFPNYSSELNVNALELDDSALYLCASSPLDRGNGYTFGSGTRLTVV.

The J gene is TRBJ2-5, the V gene TRBV21-1. TRBV21-1 is listed as a pseudogene. The CDR3 is 14 residues long. The CDR3 bases are TGTGCCAGCGTAAAAGGGCTATGGCAAGAGACCCAGTACTTC. Translating it yields CASVKGLWQETQYF.

This clone is a singleton in its sample. This chain uses TRBV30 with TRBJ1-6; 9 bases fit TRBD1. This CDR3 region has 15 residues. V lost 4 bases and J lost 6; bases outside the gene matches: 7. Germline V gene lookup returns CDR1 GTSNPN and CDR2 SVGIG (reference sequence). The CDR3 is CAWTVGQGRNSPLHF. The CDR3 DNA reads TGTGCCTGGACCGTAGGACAGGGGCGTAATTCACCCCTCCACTTT.

The chain carries TRBV7-9 and TRBJ2-2, with D possibly TRBD1 on 6 matching bases. Germline loops: CDR1 SEHNR, CDR2 FQNEAQ (reference sequence). V dropped 6 bases and J dropped 4 bases, with 9 bases sitting between them. The CDR3 contains 13 residues. CDR3 region: CASSIRGTGELFF. As DNA, the CDR3 is TGTGCCAGCAGTATCAGGGGCACCGGGGAGCTGTTTTTT.

The chain has TRBV6-6 and TRBJ1-1; D unresolved. The germline CDR1 and CDR2 sequences are MNHNY and SVGAGI (reference sequence). The CDR3 loop spans 12 amino acids. V lost 6 bases, J lost 1 base, and 6 bases lay in between. CDR3 in amino acids: CASSPANTEAFF. The CDR3 nucleotides read TGTGCCAGCAGCCCAGCGAACACTGAAGCTTTCTTT.

This rearrangement joins TRBV4-1 to TRBJ2-4; D gene unclear. Trimming removed 3 bases at V and 6 bases at J, with 9 bases between. Germline V gene sequence: CDR1 MGHRA, CDR2 YSYEKL. The CDR3 has 13 residues. CDR3 sequence reads: CASSQHGINIQYF. Here the CDR3 DNA reads TGCGCCAGCAGCCAGCACGGAATAAACATTCAGTACTTC.

The rearrangement links TRBV5-1 to TRBJ2-5; 8 nucleotides line up with TRBD2. The germline gives CDR1 SGHRS, CDR2 YFSETQ. The trim removed 1 base at V and 2 bases at J, leaving 4 bases unmatched. The CDR3 consists of 15 residues. The CDR3 loop reads CASSLSGGRQETQYF. The CDR3 DNA is TGCGCCAGCAGCTTGAGCGGGGGCCGGCAAGAGACCCAGTACTTC.

The CDR3 nucleotides read TGTGCCAGCAGCCCGGGGGCAGGAGTGGGGGAAAAACTGTTTTTT. Translated, it gives CASSPGAGVGEKLFF. The rearrangement uses TRBV9 and TRBJ1-4; tentative D call: TRBD1 (6 bases). CDR1 and CDR2 (germline): SGDLS, YYNGEE. The CDR3 extends over 15 amino acids. Trimming removed 4 bases from V and 8 bases from J, with 18 bases in between.

This chain connects TRBV7-3 to TRBJ1-1; tentatively, D is TRBD1 (6 bases). The CDR3 contains 14 residues. Germline V gives CDR1 SGHTA, CDR2 FQGTGA. The V gene lost 2 bases and the J gene lost 1 base, with 8 bases spanning the gap. CDR3 sequence (DNA): TGTGCCAGCAGCTTAGCAGGGGCGAACACTGAAGCTTTCTTT. Translation: CASSLAGANTEAFF. Full variable domain (outside the CDR3, taken from reference TRBV7-3 and TRBJ1-1): GAGVSQTPSNKVTEKGKYVELRCDPISGHTALYWYRQSLGQGPEFLIYFQGTGAADDSGLPNDRFFAVRPEGSVSTLKIQRTERGDSAVYLCASSLAGANTEAFFGQGTRLTVV.

The chain has TRBV5-1 and TRBJ1-1; D ambiguous. Germline-derived CDR1 and CDR2 are SGHRS and YFSETQ. V lost 5 bases and J lost 1, with 15 bases in between. The length of the CDR3 is 15 residues. The CDR3 loop reads CASSQKSEGNTEAFF. The DNA for the CDR3 is TGCGCCAGCAGTCAAAAAAGCGAAGGGAACACTGAAGCTTTCTTT.

This clone was counted once. This chain links TRBV4-2 with TRBJ1-1; no definite D call. The germline CDR1 and CDR2 sequences are LGHNA and YNFKEQ. Trimming left V 4 bases short and J 6 bases short, with 15 bases between. The CDR3 consists of 14 residues. CDR3 DNA: TGTGCCAGCAGCCGCCTAGGCCAGACCGCTGAAGCTTTCTTT. Residues: CASSRLGQTAEAFF.

This clone showed up just once. The rearrangement uses TRBV15 and TRBJ2-7, with TRBD2 as a possible D gene (6 bases). The germline gives CDR1 LNHNV, CDR2 YYDKDF (reference sequence). The germline V and J ends were trimmed by 2 bases and 0 bases, with 17 bases remaining between them. The CDR3 extends over 17 amino acids. This chain's CDR3 is CATSRPTRPGDSYEQYF. CDR3 sequence (DNA): TGTGCCACCAGCAGACCCACACGGCCGGGGGACTCCTACGAGCAGTACTTC. The variable domain in full, with the rest retrieved from reference TRBV15 and TRBJ2-7, is DAMVIQNPRYQVTQFGKPVTLSCSQTLNHNVMYWYQQKSSQAPKLLFHYYDKDFNNEADTPDNFQSRRPNTSFCFLDIRSPGLGDTAMYLCATSRPTRPGDSYEQYFGPGTRLTVT.

This CDR3 reads CASGLDRGLYGYTF. The CDR3 bases are TGTGCTAGTGGTCTTGACAGGGGGCTCTATGGCTACACCTTC. The J gene is TRBJ1-2, the V gene TRBV12-5; TRBD1 agrees at 10 bases. The CDR3 covers 14 residues. The germline V gene encodes CDR1 LGHNT and CDR2 FRNRAP. The trim removed 5 bases at V and 4 bases at J, leaving 4 bases unmatched.

Turning to this clone: Other DNA sequences in this sample translate to the same CDR3. J is TRBJ2-5 and V is TRBV29-1, with D possibly TRBD2 on 6 matching bases. V was shortened by 6 bases and J by 2 bases, with 10 bases between the two germline ends. Germline-derived CDR1 and CDR2 are SQVTM and ANQGSEA. The CDR3 is 12 residues long. CDR3 DNA sequence: TGCAGCGTCGTTCGGGGGCAAGAGACCCAGTACTTC. This encodes CSVVRGQETQYF.

The chain combines TRBV5-1 with TRBJ1-4, with D possibly matching TRBD1 (6 bases). Between the trimmed V and J ends, which lost 4 bases and 7 bases, there was a span of 17 bases. CDR1 is SGHRS, CDR2 YFSETQ, per germline. The CDR3 totals 15 residues. The CDR3 sequence is CASSEGDTRSEKLFF. The CDR3 coding sequence is TGCGCCAGCAGCGAGGGGGACACCCGGAGTGAAAAACTGTTTTTT.

The chain is built from TRBV9 and TRBJ1-1; 8 nucleotides match TRBD1. Germline V CDR1 and CDR2: SGDLS, YYNGEE. The CDR3 sequence is 15 residues long. The trim removed 3 bases at V and 0 bases at J, leaving 4 bases unmatched. The DNA of the CDR3 is TGTGCCAGCAGCGCAGGGGGCGCCCTGAACACTGAAGCTTTCTTT. Amino acids: CASSAGGALNTEAFF. The variable domain in full, with the rest retrieved from reference TRBV9 and TRBJ1-1, is DSGVTQTPKHLITATGQRVTLRCSPRSGDLSVYWYQQSLDQGLQFLIQYYNGEERAKGNILERFSAQQFPDLHSELNLSSLELGDSALYFCASSAGGALNTEAFFGQGTRLTVV.

The CDR3 here is CASSLRGTEAFF. CDR3 in DNA: TGCGCCAGCAGCCTTAGGGGAACTGAAGCTTTCTTT. The chain is built from TRBV5-1 and TRBJ1-1; D perhaps matches TRBD1 (5 bases). In germline, CDR1 is SGHRS, CDR2 YFSETQ. The CDR3 contains 12 residues. V gave up 4 bases and J gave up 5 bases, with 9 bases separating them.

The CDR3 sequence is CASSQTTRTYEQYF. The CDR3, as DNA: TGCGCCAGCAGTCAAACGACAAGGACCTACGAGCAGTACTTC. The chain combines TRBV23-1 with TRBJ2-7; no definite D call. TRBV23-1 is an ORF for which the function is uncertain. With 2 bases removed from V and 2 bases from J, the gap between germline ends came to 10 bases. The CDR3 extends over 14 amino acids.

This chain links TRBV11-3 with TRBJ2-2; no definite D call. Trimming removed 0 bases from V and 5 bases from J, with 7 bases in between. Germline V CDR1 and CDR2: SGHNT, YENEEA. CDR3 length equals 14 residues. CDR3 region: CASSLDSQTGELFF. The DNA of the CDR3 is TGTGCCAGCAGCTTAGATTCACAGACCGGGGAGCTGTTTTTT.

The chain links TRBV7-9 to TRBJ1-2, with a tentative D call TRBD1 (5 bases). Germline V CDR1 and CDR2: SEHNR, FQNEAQ (reference sequence). V was pared by 3 bases and J by 5 bases, with 16 bases between. This CDR3 contains 15 residues. The CDR3 sequence is CASSFDNRRDYGYTF. Here the CDR3 DNA reads TGTGCCAGCAGCTTCGATAACAGGCGAGATTATGGCTACACCTTC.

This clone appeared once. The chain combines TRBV12-2 with TRBJ1-4; the table's D gene call, TRBD1, was not cross checked with the DNA. TRBV12-2 is recorded as a pseudogene. This CDR3 has 14 amino acids. The CDR3 is CASRRTVEGGKLFF. CDR3 bases: TGTGCAAGTCGCCGGACCGTAGAAGGGGGAAAACTGTTTTTT.

A single count supports this clone. The chain links TRBV28 to TRBJ1-6; no definite D call. The CDR3 covers 11 residues. Germline lookup yields CDR1 MDHEN and CDR2 SYDVKM. V lost 1 base, J lost 16 bases, and 8 bases lay in between. Here the CDR3 reads CASSLLGFLHF. CDR3 sequence (DNA): TGTGCCAGCAGTTTATTGGGATTTCTCCACTTT.

V gene TRBV18 combines with J gene TRBJ2-7, with D possibly TRBD1 on 6 matching bases. Germline V gene data show CDR1 as KGHSH and CDR2 as LQKENI. V dropped 4 bases and J dropped 2 bases, with 15 bases sitting between them. CDR3 length: 15 residues. The CDR3 protein is CASSLGSGTPYEQYF. CDR3 nucleotides: TGTGCCAGCTCACTCGGATCCGGGACACCCTACGAGCAGTACTTC.